This TCR beta chain was profiled in a study of molecular identifiers for immune sequencing clone quantification. General study points: Some 970,000 naive cells reportedly did not prevent detection of spiked Jurkat TCR RNA from one cell.

Germline loops: CDR1 LNHDA, CDR2 SQIVND (reference sequence). The CDR3 loop spans 15 amino acids. A single record per CDR3 protein comes from TCRdb applying MiXCR to the PCR reads. The sample comprises 400,000 to 600,000 distinct CDR3 sequences, about a fifth of which are singletons, and around 0.84% rests with the top ten. Details on this clonotype: No antigen is known for it. At one end the junction does not follow the germline gene, possibly because of a read error.

This chain connects TRBV19 to TRBJ1-5; D call uncertain. Specimen: naive CD8+ T cells from blood, with Jurkat cell RNA spiked in. Subset denoted: FACS-sorted CD8+CD4-CCR7+CD45RA+ naive T cells. The TCR originated in a human donor in good health. Some libraries in this study had Jurkat cell RNA spiked in. The CDR3 sequence: CTSSIAGGSNQPQHF. DNA for the CDR3: TGTACCAGTAGTATCGCCGGAGGGAGCAATCAGCCCCAGCATTTT.